Below are 20 T cell receptor beta chains sequenced from a single sample in a study of blood T cell repertoires in COVID-19. Data came from immunoSEQ multiplex PCR; TCRdb stores just in-frame clones and leaves some out. In the table there are 70,000 or so clones, around 90% of which are singletons. The sample was peripheral blood. Receptor source: a woman younger than 30 with acute or convalescent COVID-19.

This chain connects TRBV4-3 to TRBJ2-7, with 7 bases fitting TRBD1. CDR1 is LGHNA, CDR2 YSLEER, per germline. The CDR3 runs to 16 residues. Trimming at V came to 0 bases and at J to 6 bases, leaving 11 bases not matched to a gene. CDR3 in amino acids: CASSQDRSRGMVEQYF. CDR3 DNA sequence: TGCGCCAGCAGCCAAGATCGGTCCAGGGGGATGGTCGAGCAGTACTTC.

The chain combines TRBV11-2 with TRBJ2-7; maybe TRBD2 (5 bases). CDR1 and CDR2 (germline): SGHAT, FQNNGV. The CDR3 extends over 14 amino acids. Trimming cost V 3 bases and J 3 bases, with 12 bases left between them. The CDR3 sequence: CASSFGPGLYEQYF. The CDR3 nucleotides read TGTGCCAGCAGCTTCGGGCCCGGACTCTACGAGCAGTACTTC.

The V and J genes are TRBV28 and TRBJ2-1; TRBD2 might be the D (6 bases). The CDR3 contains 15 residues. Germline assignment: CDR1 MDHEN and CDR2 SYDVKM. V gave up 1 base and J gave up 10 bases, with 17 bases separating them. The CDR3 DNA reads as TGTGCCAGCAGTTTATCGGGGGACCCGTATCGAGAGCAGTTCTTC. Residues: CASSLSGDPYREQFF.

The chain is built from TRBV4-1 and TRBJ2-1; 9 nucleotides line up with TRBD2. The V segment lost 4 bases and the J segment 6 bases; nucleotides outside the gene matches: 7. The CDR3 runs to 15 residues. Germline loops: CDR1 MGHRA, CDR2 YSYEKL. CDR3 in amino acids: CASSPLGLAPNEQFF. The CDR3 DNA is TGCGCCAGCAGCCCGCTCGGACTAGCGCCCAATGAGCAGTTCTTC.

This chain uses TRBV4-1 with TRBJ2-3, with 10 bases identical to TRBD2. Germline values: CDR1 MGHRA, CDR2 YSYEKL. Trimming removed 0 bases from V and 4 bases from J; junction bases left unmatched: 4. This CDR3 region has 16 residues. CDR3 DNA: TGCGCCAGCAGCCAAGATCCTAGCGGGGGATCAGATACGCAGTATTTT. It codes for CASSQDPSGGSDTQYF.

The chain couples TRBV30 to TRBJ1-1; a weak D match, TRBD1 (5 bases). The CDR3 spans 13 residues. The V end lost 5 bases, the J end lost 5 bases, and 15 bases lay between the germline ends. Germline CDR1 GTSNPN, CDR2 SVGIG (reference sequence). CDR3 protein: CAWYRFRGTEAFF. The CDR3 DNA is TGTGCCTGGTACAGGTTTAGAGGAACTGAAGCTTTCTTT.

The gene calls are TRBV6-5 and TRBJ1-1; 8 bases are a match to TRBD1. The length of the CDR3 is 13 residues. V trimming: 10 bases; J trimming: 0 bases; junction bases outside the gene matches: 4. Germline CDR1 is MNHEY and CDR2 is SVGAGI. CDR3: CATETGVNTEAFF. The CDR3 bases are TGTGCCACCGAGACAGGGGTGAACACTGAAGCTTTCTTT.

This clone was seen a few times. The V call is TRBV4-1, the J call TRBJ1-5; no clear D gene. The CDR3 length is 14 residues. The V end was cut by 3 bases, the J end by 2 bases, with 8 bases between. CDR1 is MGHRA and CDR2 is YSYEKL in the germline V gene. The CDR3 region has the DNA TGCGCCAGCAGCCATGAGGGAGGCAATCAGCCCCAGCATTTT. The encoded protein is CASSHEGGNQPQHF.

This rearrangement joins TRBV3-1 (or the pseudogene TRBV3-2) to TRBJ1-2; 11 nucleotides line up with TRBD1. The CDR3 has 15 residues. The V segment lost 4 bases and the J segment 7 bases; nucleotides outside the gene matches: 8. Germline CDR1 is LGHDT and CDR2 is YNNKEL (reference sequence). CDR3 in DNA: TGTGCCAGCAGCCCCAACGGACAGGGGGCGCTTGGCTACACCTTC. The encoded protein is CASSPNGQGALGYTF.

The chain carries TRBV9 and TRBJ1-3; 8 bases map to TRBD1. CDR1 and CDR2 (germline): SGDLS, YYNGEE. The trim removed 0 bases at V and 5 bases at J, leaving 4 bases unmatched. The CDR3 is made up of 15 amino acids. The CDR3 DNA reads TGTGCCAGCAGCGTAGAGACAGGGGCAAGAAACACCATATATTTT. This sequence encodes CASSVETGARNTIYF. Supplemented by reference TRBV9 and TRBJ1-3, the full variable domain reads DSGVTQTPKHLITATGQRVTLRCSPRSGDLSVYWYQQSLDQGLQFLIQYYNGEERAKGNILERFSAQQFPDLHSELNLSSLELGDSALYFCASSVETGARNTIYFGEGSWLTVV.

V gene TRBV10-2 combines with J gene TRBJ1-4, with 7 bases that match TRBD1. Per the germline V gene, CDR1 is WSHSY and CDR2 is SAAADI. This CDR3 has 15 residues. With V trimmed by 3 bases and J by 3 bases, 4 bases remained unmatched. CDR3 sequence: CASSDTGVANEKLFF. The DNA of the CDR3 is TGCGCCAGCAGTGACACAGGGGTCGCTAATGAAAAACTGTTTTTT.

CDR3 protein: CASSPGTGYGNTEAFF. The CDR3 region has the DNA TGTGCCAGCAGCCCCGGGACAGGGTACGGGAACACTGAAGCTTTCTTT. This chain joins TRBV7-2 and TRBJ1-1, with 9 positions matching TRBD1. The CDR3 length is 16 residues. J was trimmed by 1 base and V by 5 bases; bases with no gene match: 8. Germline lookup yields CDR1 SGHTA and CDR2 FQGNSA.

This clone was found once. The rearrangement joins TRBV7-2 to TRBJ1-2; TRBD1 matches at 7 bases. The CDR3 loop spans 14 amino acids. From germline, CDR1 is SGHTA and CDR2 FQGNSA. V lost 3 bases and J lost 5; bases outside the gene matches: 6. The CDR3 DNA reads TGTGCCAGCAGCTTGTCCGGGACAGAGTATGGCTACACCTTC. Translation: CASSLSGTEYGYTF.

This clone was seen a single time. The rearrangement links TRBV7-8 to TRBJ2-7, with TRBD1 matching over 10 bases. V shed 2 bases and J 6 bases; nucleotides not matched to a gene: 10. This CDR3 is 16 amino acids long. Per the germline V gene, CDR1 is SGHVS and CDR2 is FQNEAQ. The CDR3 reads CASSLLPGQGLREQYF. For the CDR3, the DNA is TGTGCCAGCAGCTTATTACCGGGACAGGGGCTTCGCGAGCAGTACTTC.

This sequence joins TRBV5-1 and TRBJ1-4; D gene ambiguous. V lost 1 base and J 8 bases, leaving 12 bases between the germline ends. CDR1 is SGHRS, CDR2 YFSETQ, per germline. The CDR3 covers 14 residues. The CDR3 DNA follows: TGCGCCAGCAGCTTGACGACTAGTAGGGAAAAACTGTTTTTT. This gives the protein CASSLTTSREKLFF.

This chain joins TRBV19 and TRBJ2-1; no clear D. Germline CDR1 LNHDA, CDR2 SQIVND (reference sequence). The CDR3 has 15 amino acids. V was pared by 4 bases and J by 2 bases, with 12 bases between. In DNA, the CDR3 is TGTGCCAGTAGTAACGACTCCCTGCCCTACAATGAGCAGTTCTTC. Its translation: CASSNDSLPYNEQFF.

The V call is TRBV7-8, the J call TRBJ2-5; 7 bases align to TRBD2. Germline trimming cut 2 bases from V and 2 bases from J; bases unmatched to any gene: 5. Germline loops: CDR1 SGHVS, CDR2 FQNEAQ. This CDR3 has 15 amino acids. The CDR3 is CASSLRPSGQETQYF. The CDR3 nucleotides are TGTGCCAGCAGCTTACGTCCTAGCGGACAAGAGACCCAGTACTTC. Supplemented by reference TRBV7-8 and TRBJ2-5, the full variable domain reads GAGVSQSPRYKVAKRGQDVALRCDPISGHVSLFWYQQALGQGPEFLTYFQNEAQLDKSGLPSDRFFAERPEGSVSTLKIQRTQQEDSAVYLCASSLRPSGQETQYFGPGTRLLVL.

V gene TRBV5-1 combines with J gene TRBJ1-6, with 11 bases identical to TRBD1. V trimming: 4 bases; J trimming: 0 bases; junction bases outside the gene matches: 9. CDR1 is SGHRS, CDR2 YFSETQ, per germline. The CDR3 totals 19 residues. The CDR3 spells CASSAGTGGSSSYNSPLHF. The CDR3 DNA follows: TGCGCCAGCAGCGCCGGGACAGGGGGTTCCAGCTCCTATAATTCACCCCTCCACTTT.

V and J are TRBV2 and TRBJ1-3, with D tentatively TRBD1 (5 bases). CDR1 and CDR2 from the germline V gene are SNHLY and FYNNEI. The CDR3 has 16 amino acids. V was clipped by 6 bases and J by 0 bases, with 15 bases between them. This CDR3 is CASRDTRGYSGNTIYF. The CDR3, as DNA: TGTGCCAGCAGGGACACTCGTGGGTACTCTGGAAACACCATATATTTT.

The chain has TRBV5-8 and TRBJ1-1; no firm D call. V lost 2 bases and J lost 5, with 19 bases in between. Germline loops: CDR1 SGHTS, CDR2 YDEGEE. CDR3 length equals 16 residues. Here the CDR3 reads CASSFSIFPGATEAFF. The CDR3 DNA reads TGTGCCAGCAGCTTTAGCATCTTTCCGGGTGCGACTGAAGCTTTCTTT.